This TCR beta chain was recorded in a study of HIV-infected patients and healthy controls. Overall study findings and caveats: In healthy controls, MAIT alpha CDR3s were common; in HIV+ repertoires, severely depleted.

The V segment lost 7 bases and the J segment 5 bases; nucleotides outside the gene matches: 6. The germline CDR1 and CDR2 sequences are LNHDA and SQIVND (reference sequence). The CDR3 has 14 residues. Reverse transcription used around 500 ng RNA and constant-region primers for alpha and beta. Alpha and beta chain libraries were made separately by chain-specific third strand synthesis with multiplexing indices. Each cDNA molecule was barcoded, and a single primer pair amplified each chain. TCRdb reprocessed the 5' RACE reads with MiXCR, giving one entry per CDR3 protein. The table shows 19,000 or so distinct CDR3 sequences, with about 9.4% occurring only once. This clonotype was seen many times. Antigen: not known. All unsorted peripheral T cells were captured because whole blood was used without fractionation.

The TCR comes from an adult in good health. The chain is built from TRBV19 and TRBJ2-2, with 8 bases that match TRBD1. Sequencing was carried out using blood. CDR3 nucleotide sequence: TGTGCCAGTATAGACAGGGGTTGGACCGGGGAGCTGTTTTTT. Translated, it gives CASIDRGWTGELFF.